This T cell receptor beta chain was observed in a study of human T cells and chemical hapten exposure (dated by TCRdb to the early 2020s). Regarding the research as a whole: For sensitization, 2% DPC in acetone was applied to a 2 cm by 2 cm area of upper inner arm skin. Patient blood was sampled pre-sensitization (week 0) and at 2, 6 and about 24 weeks after DPC sensitization. Twenty-nine alopecia patients gave blood for TCR sequencing at one to four time points (pre-sensitization, 2, 6 and 24 weeks). The patient cohort, mostly female, included alopecia areata with under or over 50% scalp involvement, alopecia totalis and alopecia universalis. Patch testing was performed on the upper back with Finn chambers containing 0.01% DPC, and the patch tests were scored after 6 days according to International Contact Dermatitis Research Group standards. Weekly therapeutic DPC doses were additionally applied to the scalp of patients throughout the approximately 24-week study period. Libraries were combined into a pool for sequencing, and differences in TCR yield between samples came mainly from small differences in library volumes within the pool. The study tracked peripheral blood TCR repertoire changes in vivo during primary and secondary sensitization to the hapten diphenylcyclopropenone (DPC) in alopecia patients.

Read against the paper, the sample's time point label means: patch test 2, 6 weeks after DPC sensitization. In light of the paper, this sample's treatment or condition label describes: therapeutic diphenylcyclopropenone sensitization with weekly scalp DPC. Blood at each patch-test visit was drawn before the patch test was applied. Eligible patients were aged 18 to 70, diagnosed with alopecia, deemed suitable for DPC therapy, and excluded if pregnant. Total RNA was extracted from unfractionated whole blood collected in Tempus Blood RNA tubes. Results the study describes overall, beyond this receptor: Repeated subsampling changed both the strength of the expansion versus patch-test correlation and the threshold at which that correlation became significant. All patients had alopecia, a presumed autoimmune disease, so their immune response might differ from that of healthy individuals. Patch test score was positively correlated with the number of PT1 expanded TCRs, with significance at thresholds 8, 16 and 32 but not at 4. DPC sensitization did not change how many TCRs were above 1 in 1000 frequency, and no evidence was found of alterations in global repertoire structure. Expanded TCRs formed significantly more large CDR3 similarity clusters than pre-sensitization or healthy control sets, consistent with antigen-driven responses.

Receptor amplification or capture employed RACE. The sample was run on a NextSeq 500. Library preparation attached unique molecular identifiers to individual cDNA molecules for quantitative, reproducible TCR counting. Each blood RNA sample was used to sequence both TCR alpha and TCR beta chains. The study's processing was this. A median of approximately 96,000 TCRs per sample was observed, with a range of 23,224 to 690,600. The Decombinator software suite was used to annotate the V, J and CDR3 of the TCR reads. To make PS versus PT1 abundance plots, every sample was subsampled to the same number of TCRs (28,000). TCRs were defined as expanded if absent before sensitization and observed at least eight times at the 2-week time point. The public reads were reanalyzed by TCRdb: fastp trimming at Q25, MiXCR alignment, in-frame beta chains only. One record per CDR3 amino acid sequence lists the most common genes and DNA. These V and J calls rely on TCRdb rather than the paper's analysis. This sample gives about 400,000 distinct CDR3 sequences in total; roughly 6% of them show up just once. The ten top clones hold about 5.6% of the sample.

With regard to this clonotype: The antigen it recognizes is unknown. A much larger clone lies a single base off, so this may be a read error.

The receptor was isolated from a woman in her late teens or twenties with alopecia areata. Some clones in this sample may be carry-over from other donors' samples. The sample consisted of whole blood, taken in connection with sensitization to the hapten diphenylcyclopropenone (DPC).

The CDR3 is CASSYSISPNTEAFF. The DNA sequence follows: TGTGCCAGCAGTTACTCGATATCACCGAACACTGAAGCTTTCTTT. Recombination joined TRBV6-5 with TRBJ1-1; the D gene assignment is ambiguous. CDR1 and CDR2, looked up from the germline V gene, are MNHEY and SVGAGI. V and J are truncated by 0 bases and 1 base respectively, leaving an intervening sequence of 9 bases. CDR3 length: 15 amino acids, cysteine to phenylalanine. The sequence is cut down to CDR3 DNA, 45 bases in frame from base 1.